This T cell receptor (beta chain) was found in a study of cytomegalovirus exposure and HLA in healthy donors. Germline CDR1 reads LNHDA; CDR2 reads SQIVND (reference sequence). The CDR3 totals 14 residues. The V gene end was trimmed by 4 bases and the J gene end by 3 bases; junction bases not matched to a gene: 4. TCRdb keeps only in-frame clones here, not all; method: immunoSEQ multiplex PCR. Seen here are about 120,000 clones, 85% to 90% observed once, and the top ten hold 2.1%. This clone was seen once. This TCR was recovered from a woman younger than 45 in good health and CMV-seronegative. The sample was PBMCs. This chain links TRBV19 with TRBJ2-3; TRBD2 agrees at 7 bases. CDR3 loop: CASSKLARTDTQYF. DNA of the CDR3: TGTGCCAGTAGTAAACTAGCGAGGACAGATACGCAGTATTTT.